Below, one TCR beta chain is given with its context. What it binds is unknown. The data were obtained in a study of CD8 T cells in Susac syndrome. Study-level findings and limits: In TEMRA cells and active patients, CD8+ clonal expansion in Susac reached its peak. The total CD8+ repertoires contained 15 to 20 Susac-specific public clones, and the CD8+ TEMRA repertoires contained 4 to 6.

The CDR3 runs to 13 residues. The ends lost 1 base at V and 10 bases at J; junction bases unmatched: 1. The germline V gene has CDR1 KGHDR and CDR2 SFDVKD. The authors reverse transcribed 0.5 to 1 ug RNA with random hexamers. TCRdb fed the immunoSEQ multiplex PCR reads into MiXCR, producing one record per CDR3 protein. Among some 130,000 distinct CDR3 sequences listed, more than 85% were seen once. This chain connects TRBV24-1 to TRBJ2-1; 9 bases align to TRBD2. Sample: CD8+ T cells from PBMCs. The receptor was derived from a human donor with Susac syndrome. CDR3 sequence reads: CATSDLAGGEQFF. CDR3 DNA: TGTGCCACCAGTGATTTAGCGGGAGGCGAGCAGTTCTTC.